One and the same sample provided the 18 T cell receptor beta chains below, sequenced in a study of PD-1 blockade in classical Hodgkin lymphoma. Relapse was seen in all patients after autologous stem cell transplantation, and brentuximab vedotin exposure was variable. Clones were read by immunoSEQ multiplex PCR, and TCRdb kept only the in-frame ones, dropping some. The sample lists about 110,000 clones; 80% to 90% were seen once. This specimen was peripheral blood mononuclear cells (PBMCs), taken before the second cycle of nivolumab. These receptors came from a human donor with classical Hodgkin lymphoma.

This clone was detected only once. The rearrangement joins TRBV14 to TRBJ2-1; the D is unclear. Germline V gene data show CDR1 as SGHDN and CDR2 as FVKESK. The CDR3 is 16 amino acids. V lost 0 bases and J lost 10, with 19 bases in between. CDR3 DNA: TGTGCCAGCAGCCAAGATTGGGCGGTAGCCCATTTAGAGCAGTTCTTC. Encoded protein: CASSQDWAVAHLEQFF. Filled out from reference TRBV14 and TRBJ2-1, the complete variable domain reads EAGVTQFPSHSVIEKGQTVTLRCDPISGHDNLYWYRRVMGKEIKFLLHFVKESKQDESGMPNNRFLAERTGGTYSTLKVQPAELEDSGVYFCASSQDWAVAHLEQFFGPGTRLTVL.

This chain links TRBV14 with TRBJ2-1; D is ambiguous. This CDR3 has 16 amino acids. Germline assignment: CDR1 SGHDN and CDR2 FVKESK. V was clipped by 1 base and J by 8 bases, with 18 bases between them. As DNA, the CDR3 is TGTGCCAGCAGCCAAGGTTTTGCGAGTCATTCTGATGAGCAGTTCTTC. This sequence encodes CASSQGFASHSDEQFF.

The rearrangement links TRBV28 to TRBJ2-3, with TRBD2 matching 7 bases. Germline V CDR1 and CDR2: MDHEN, SYDVKM. V lost 2 bases, J lost 5 bases, and 10 bases stayed unmatched. The CDR3 is made up of 16 amino acids. The CDR3 region has the DNA TGTGCCAGCAGTTTACCCCAGGCGGGAGTGGGAGATACGCAGTATTTT. Protein product: CASSLPQAGVGDTQYF.

The chain couples TRBV11-2 to TRBJ1-1; D remains unclear. Between the trimmed V and J ends, which lost 8 bases and 1 base, there was a span of 11 bases. Germline V gene data show CDR1 as SGHAT and CDR2 as FQNNGV. This CDR3 is 13 amino acids long. This CDR3 reads CASGQTQNTEAFF. CDR3 DNA sequence: TGTGCCAGCGGCCAGACACAGAACACTGAAGCTTTCTTT.

The rearrangement joins TRBV11-3 to TRBJ2-7; no reliable D call. The V end was cut by 0 bases, the J end by 7 bases, with 13 bases between. CDR1 and CDR2 from the germline V gene are SGHNT and YENEEA. CDR3 length equals 14 residues. CDR3 sequence reads: CASSLDRLDQEQYF. The CDR3 bases are TGTGCCAGCAGCTTAGATCGGCTAGATCAGGAGCAGTACTTC.

This chain connects TRBV11-2 to TRBJ2-6; possible D gene TRBD1, 5 bases. V shed 3 bases and J shed 0 bases, with 9 bases lying between them. Germline CDR1 SGHAT, CDR2 FQNNGV. The CDR3 extends over 16 amino acids. CDR3 loop: CASSLRQGSGANVLTF. The CDR3 DNA sequence: TGTGCCAGCAGCTTGCGTCAGGGCTCTGGGGCCAACGTCCTGACTTTC.

CDR3 amino acids: CASSRPAGETQYF. The CDR3, as DNA: TGTGCCAGCAGCCGCCCCGCGGGTGAGACCCAGTACTTC. The V gene is TRBV4-2, the J gene TRBJ2-5, with a weak D call TRBD2 (5 bases). Between the trimmed V and J ends, which lost 4 bases and 5 bases, there was a span of 11 bases. Germline V gene data show CDR1 as LGHNA and CDR2 as YNFKEQ. The length of the CDR3 is 13 residues.

The genes are TRBV29-1 and TRBJ2-7; D perhaps matches TRBD1 (5 bases). This CDR3 region has 14 residues. The germline CDR1 and CDR2 sequences are SQVTM and ANQGSEA. The germline V and J ends were trimmed by 5 bases and 6 bases, with 20 bases remaining between them. CDR3 nucleotides: TGCAGCGTTAGTGCCCGCAGGGTCGCATCCGAGCAGTACTTC. Protein sequence: CSVSARRVASEQYF.

The V call is TRBV14, the J call TRBJ1-1; 10 bases fit TRBD1. The V gene's germline CDR1 is SGHDN and CDR2 FVKESK. V shed 5 bases and J 4 bases; nucleotides not matched to a gene: 19. CDR3 size: 19 residues. CDR3 protein: CASSDFRGQGNFGSTEAFF. CDR3 DNA sequence: TGTGCCAGCAGCGACTTTAGGGGACAGGGGAATTTCGGGAGCACTGAAGCTTTCTTT. The variable domain in full, with the rest retrieved from reference TRBV14 and TRBJ1-1, is EAGVTQFPSHSVIEKGQTVTLRCDPISGHDNLYWYRRVMGKEIKFLLHFVKESKQDESGMPNNRFLAERTGGTYSTLKVQPAELEDSGVYFCASSDFRGQGNFGSTEAFFGQGTRLTVV.

This rearrangement joins TRBV5-1 to TRBJ1-1; D is possibly TRBD1 (6 bases). This CDR3 spans 16 amino acids. CDR1 SGHRS and CDR2 YFSETQ come from the germline V gene. Trimming removed 4 bases at V and 2 bases at J, with 18 bases between. The CDR3 DNA reads as TGCGCCAGCAGCCCAACGAGGGGGGGAGGAAACACTGAAGCTTTCTTT. It is translated as CASSPTRGGGNTEAFF.

The J gene is TRBJ2-3, the V gene TRBV7-2, with 11 bases aligning to TRBD2. J was trimmed by 6 bases and V by 1 base; bases with no gene match: 9. Per germline, CDR1 SGHTA and CDR2 FQGNSA. The CDR3 covers 17 residues. The CDR3 DNA sequence: TGTGCCAGCAGCTTAGGCTTGGGTAGCGGGAGGGTTGATACGCAGTATTTT. It is translated as CASSLGLGSGRVDTQYF.

The gene calls are TRBV4-2 and TRBJ2-7; TRBD1 matches at 9 bases. The CDR3 runs to 16 residues. CDR1 and CDR2 from the germline V gene are LGHNA and YNFKEQ. The J segment lost 5 bases and the V segment lost 3 bases, leaving 11 bases of the junction unmatched. CDR3 region: CASSQAQGTGTHEQYF. In DNA form, the CDR3 reads TGTGCCAGCAGCCAGGCTCAGGGGACAGGGACCCACGAGCAGTACTTC.

V usage is TRBV6-5 and J usage is TRBJ2-7; D call uncertain. The CDR3 extends over 11 amino acids. Germline CDR1 is MNHEY and CDR2 is SVGAGI. The V and J ends lost 4 bases and 4 bases respectively, with 5 bases between them. CDR3 coding DNA: TGTGCCAGCAGTTGGGGTTACGAGCAGTACTTC. Its translation: CASSWGYEQYF.

The rearrangement uses TRBV7-9 and TRBJ2-5; tentative D call: TRBD2 (6 bases). Germline V CDR1 and CDR2: SEHNR, FQNEAQ (reference sequence). Between the trimmed V and J ends, which lost 5 bases and 3 bases, there was a span of 19 bases. The CDR3 runs to 16 residues. The CDR3 coding sequence is TGTGCCAGCAGCCACTCCGGGCTGGGGGGTGAAGAGACCCAGTACTTC. It yields the protein CASSHSGLGGEETQYF.

In this sample, this clone turned up once. The CDR3 bases are TGCGCCAGCAGCCAAGATGTGGGCATGCAAGAGACCCAGTACTTC. It specifies CASSQDVGMQETQYF. The V call is TRBV4-1, the J call TRBJ2-5; no clear D gene. V was pared by 0 bases and J by 2 bases, with 10 bases between. The length of the CDR3 is 15 residues. Germline CDR1 is MGHRA and CDR2 is YSYEKL.

The chain carries TRBV28 and TRBJ1-3; no clear D gene. In germline, CDR1 is MDHEN, CDR2 SYDVKM. The CDR3 is made up of 17 amino acids. Between the trimmed V and J ends, which lost 1 base and 4 bases, there was a span of 17 bases. CDR3 coding DNA: TGTGCCAGCAGTTTATCCGAACGCTATAACTGGGGAAACACCATATATTTT. This codes for CASSLSERYNWGNTIYF.

This clone showed up just once. V usage is TRBV11-2 and J usage is TRBJ2-7; the match to TRBD2 covers 10 bases. This CDR3 spans 16 amino acids. Losses at the gene ends were 0 bases for V and 3 bases for J; bases not matched to a gene: 5. Germline assignment: CDR1 SGHAT and CDR2 FQNNGV. CDR3 nucleotides: TGTGCCAGCAGCTTAGATCCCCAGCGGGAGGGCTACGAGCAGTACTTC. Translation gives CASSLDPQREGYEQYF.

This clone has just one count. The CDR3 nucleotides are TGTGCCAGCAGCAGGGGCATGAACACTGAAGCTTTCTTT. Its protein is CASSRGMNTEAFF. The chain has TRBV11-3 and TRBJ1-1; D is perhaps TRBD1 (5 bases). The CDR3 is 13 residues long. V was clipped by 5 bases and J by 0 bases, with 7 bases between them. The germline gives CDR1 SGHNT, CDR2 YENEEA. Using reference TRBV11-3 and TRBJ1-1 for the parts outside the CDR3, the full variable domain is EAGVVQSPRYKIIEKKQPVAFWCNPISGHNTLYWYLQNLGQGPELLIRYENEEAVDDSQLPKDRFSAERLKGVDSTLKIQPAELGDSAVYLCASSRGMNTEAFFGQGTRLTVV.